These 21 T cell receptor beta chains were sequenced from one sample in a study of cytomegalovirus exposure and HLA in healthy donors. The repertoire was sequenced with immunoSEQ multiplex PCR; TCRdb's copy has only in-frame clones and lacks some. The table lists roughly 150,000 clones, 90% to 95% of them singletons. The sample was PBMCs. All receptors derive from a man aged 18 to 30 in good health and CMV-seronegative.

The J gene is TRBJ2-5, the V gene TRBV21-1; the table gives TRBD2 as D, unverified against the DNA. TRBV21-1 is a listed pseudogene. This CDR3 spans 18 amino acids. Here the CDR3 reads CASSKGLRELTPHLAQYF. Written as DNA, the CDR3 is TGTGCCAGCAGCAAAGGGTTGCGGGAGCTCACCCCGCATTTGGCCCAGTACTTC.

This clone was recorded only once. The rearrangement joins TRBV9 to TRBJ2-1; 9 bases are shared with TRBD1. Losses at the gene ends were 4 bases for V and 4 bases for J; bases not matched to a gene: 6. Germline-derived CDR1 and CDR2 are SGDLS and YYNGEE. This CDR3 spans 15 amino acids. The CDR3, as DNA: TGTGCCAGCAGCCAGAGGGGACAGGGATACAATGAGCAGTTCTTC. Its protein product is CASSQRGQGYNEQFF.

This chain connects TRBV5-1 to TRBJ1-4; D call uncertain. V was cut by 0 bases and J by 6 bases, with 12 bases left in between. Germline loops: CDR1 SGHRS, CDR2 YFSETQ. The CDR3 is made up of 15 amino acids. In nucleotides, the CDR3 is TGCGCCAGCAGCTTGGAAGGGAGAAAACATGAAAAACTGTTTTTT. As protein: CASSLEGRKHEKLFF.

This CDR3 reads CSGGGSTEAFF. CDR3 in DNA: TGCAGTGGGGGGGGATCCACTGAAGCTTTCTTT. The J gene is TRBJ1-1, the V gene TRBV20-1, with D perhaps TRBD1 (5 bases). Germline V gene lookup returns CDR1 DFQATT and CDR2 SNEGSKA (reference sequence). The CDR3 has 11 residues. Trimming took 7 bases from V and 4 from J, leaving 10 bases between them.

The chain joins TRBV19 to TRBJ2-1, with a possible D match to TRBD1 (6 bases). The CDR3 runs to 12 residues. The germline CDR1 and CDR2 sequences are LNHDA and SQIVND (reference sequence). The V end was cut by 6 bases, the J end by 12 bases, with 15 bases between. Here the CDR3 DNA reads TGTGCCAGTAGAACCTCCGGGACAACGCAGTTCTTC. Its translation: CASRTSGTTQFF. The full variable domain, its missing parts supplied by reference TRBV19 and TRBJ2-1, is DGGITQSPKYLFRKEGQNVTLSCEQNLNHDAMYWYRQDPGQGLRLIYYSQIVNDFQKGDIAEGYSVSREKKESFPLTVTSAQKNPTAFYLCASRTSGTTQFFGPGTRLTVL.

The chain carries TRBV19 and TRBJ1-1; 9 positions agree with TRBD1. Losses at the gene ends were 5 bases for V and 4 bases for J; bases not matched to a gene: 14. Germline CDR1 reads LNHDA; CDR2 reads SQIVND (reference sequence). The CDR3 consists of 17 residues. The CDR3 region is CASSHTGQGSGVTEAFF. In DNA, the CDR3 is TGTGCCAGTAGTCACACCGGACAGGGGTCGGGTGTCACTGAAGCTTTCTTT.

This chain uses TRBV19 with TRBJ1-2; 9 bases are shared with TRBD1. The CDR3 covers 16 residues. The germline CDR1 and CDR2 sequences are LNHDA and SQIVND (reference sequence). The V segment lost 4 bases and the J segment 3 bases; nucleotides outside the gene matches: 9. In DNA form, the CDR3 reads TGTGCCAGTAGTACCTGGACAGGGGCAACCGACTATGGCTACACCTTC. Protein: CASSTWTGATDYGYTF.

V and J are TRBV6-6 and TRBJ1-3, with a weak D call TRBD1 (6 bases). Trimming took off 7 bases at V and 3 bases at J, with 16 bases between the two ends. The germline V gene encodes CDR1 MNHNY and CDR2 SVGAGI (reference sequence). The CDR3 covers 15 residues. CDR3 residues: CASTPRGANGNTIYF. CDR3 DNA sequence: TGTGCCAGCACCCCCCGGGGGGCGAATGGAAACACCATATATTTT.

V usage is TRBV5-1 and J usage is TRBJ2-5, with D maybe TRBD2 (5 bases). Trimming left V 3 bases short and J 1 base short, with 13 bases between. Germline CDR1 and CDR2: SGHRS and YFSETQ. The CDR3 is 15 amino acids. The CDR3 is CASSSTFGLQETQYF. In DNA, the CDR3 is TGCGCCAGCAGCTCGACGTTCGGACTCCAAGAGACCCAGTACTTC.

This sequence joins TRBV6-4 and TRBJ1-5; D is unresolved. Germline V gene data show CDR1 as MRHNA and CDR2 as SNTAGT. V was clipped by 4 bases and J by 4 bases, with 14 bases between them. This CDR3 region has 15 residues. The CDR3 spells CASSVRAGPNQPQHF. CDR3 DNA: TGTGCCAGCAGTGTTCGGGCGGGTCCGAATCAGCCCCAGCATTTT.

This chain connects TRBV13 to TRBJ2-5, with D maybe TRBD2 (5 bases). Looked up from germline, CDR1 is PRHDT and CDR2 is FYEKMQ (reference sequence). This CDR3 contains 13 residues. V lost 0 bases and J 5 bases, leaving 7 bases between the germline ends. The DNA of the CDR3 is TGTGCCAGCAGCTTAGGCCGGAGGGAGACCCAGTACTTC. Translation: CASSLGRRETQYF. The entire variable domain, with the rest obtained from reference TRBV13 and TRBJ2-5, is as follows: AAGVIQSPRHLIKEKRETATLKCYPIPRHDTVYWYQQGPGQDPQFLISFYEKMQSDKGSIPDRFSAQQFSDYHSELNMSSLELGDSALYFCASSLGRRETQYFGPGTRLLVL.

V usage is TRBV5-6 and J usage is TRBJ2-2; a possible D gene is TRBD1 (6 bases). V was pared by 0 bases and J by 4 bases, with 13 bases between. The length of the CDR3 is 16 residues. Germline-derived CDR1 and CDR2 are SGHDT and YYEEEE. DNA for the CDR3: TGTGCCAGCAGCTTGGTGGGGCAGGGGTTCACCGGGGAGCTGTTTTTT. The encoded protein is CASSLVGQGFTGELFF.

The rearrangement links TRBV9 to TRBJ2-5; TRBD1 is a possible D gene (6 bases). Germline CDR1 and CDR2: SGDLS and YYNGEE. The CDR3 extends over 13 amino acids. The germline V and J ends were trimmed by 3 bases and 4 bases, with 10 bases remaining between them. CDR3 nucleotide sequence: TGTGCCAGCAGCGGCTTAGGGGGAGAGACCCAGTACTTC. This sequence encodes CASSGLGGETQYF.

This chain joins TRBV6-5 and TRBJ1-1; D may be TRBD1 (6 bases). With 5 bases removed from V and 4 bases from J, the gap between germline ends came to 8 bases. Germline assignment: CDR1 MNHEY and CDR2 SVGAGI. The CDR3 is made up of 12 amino acids. The CDR3 loop reads CASSRRGTEAFF. CDR3 nucleotide sequence: TGTGCCAGCAGTCGCAGGGGCACTGAAGCTTTCTTT.

This chain connects TRBV15 to TRBJ2-7, with D perhaps matching TRBD1 (6 bases). This CDR3 is 14 amino acids long. Trimming cost V 1 base and J 4 bases, with 11 bases left between them. CDR1 is LNHNV, CDR2 YYDKDF, per germline (reference sequence). The CDR3 DNA reads TGTGCCACCAGCAGAGGGGCCAGGGGTTACGAGCAGTACTTC. Translated, it gives CATSRGARGYEQYF.

The gene calls are TRBV9 and TRBJ2-7; TRBD1 matches at 7 bases. In germline, CDR1 is SGDLS, CDR2 YYNGEE. V lost 4 bases, J lost 5 bases, and 6 bases stayed unmatched. CDR3 size: 13 residues. CDR3 protein: CASSKTGWDEQYF. For the CDR3, the DNA is TGTGCCAGCAGCAAGACAGGGTGGGACGAGCAGTACTTC.

The chain employs TRBV7-9 and TRBJ2-7, with D possibly being TRBD1 (6 bases). V was clipped by 1 base and J by 7 bases, with 11 bases between them. The CDR3 loop spans 13 amino acids. Germline-derived CDR1 and CDR2 are SEHNR and FQNEAQ (reference sequence). As DNA, the CDR3 is TGTGCCAGCAGCTTAGTGACAGGAAATGAGCAGTACGTC. It encodes CASSLVTGNEQYV.

The J gene is TRBJ2-2, the V gene TRBV7-9; D might be TRBD2 (6 bases). Trimming took off 11 bases at V and 7 bases at J, with 17 bases between the two ends. CDR1 is SEHNR, CDR2 FQNEAQ, per germline (reference sequence). The CDR3 runs to 13 residues. CDR3 DNA sequence: TGTGCCGGAAAGGCCCTGGGGGGCGGGGAGCTGTTTTTT. The encoded protein is CAGKALGGGELFF. The full variable domain, with the rest looked up from reference TRBV7-9 and TRBJ2-2, is DTGVSQNPRHKITKRGQNVTFRCDPISEHNRLYWYRQTLGQGPEFLTYFQNEAQLEKSRLLSDRFSAERPKGSFSTLEIQRTEQGDSAMYLCAGKALGGGELFFGEGSRLTVL.

The rearrangement uses TRBV7-9 and TRBJ1-2; D gene uncertain. Trimming took off 1 base at V and 3 bases at J, with 6 bases between the two ends. The CDR3 consists of 13 residues. The germline gives CDR1 SEHNR, CDR2 FQNEAQ (reference sequence). The CDR3 protein is CASSLEQDYGYTF. The CDR3 bases are TGTGCCAGCAGCTTAGAACAAGACTATGGCTACACCTTC.

This clone occurred once. The chain is built from TRBV19 and TRBJ1-2, with a possible D match to TRBD1 (6 bases). Germline CDR1 LNHDA, CDR2 SQIVND (reference sequence). This CDR3 contains 15 residues. V was pared by 4 bases and J by 2 bases, with 14 bases between. The CDR3 DNA reads TGTGCCAGTAGTACTGCAGGGGATTCAAACTATGGCTACACCTTC. Translation gives CASSTAGDSNYGYTF.

The rearrangement links TRBV4-3 to TRBJ1-2; D ambiguous. The CDR3 sequence is 17 residues long. The germline V gene has CDR1 LGHNA and CDR2 YSLEER. Trimming removed 0 bases at V and 0 bases at J, with 14 bases between. The CDR3 sequence is CASSQDGQASPNYGYTF. For the CDR3, the DNA is TGCGCCAGCAGCCAAGATGGGCAGGCCTCCCCTAACTATGGCTACACCTTC.